This T cell receptor beta chain stems from a study of OX40 agonist ivuxolimab in advanced cancers. For the wider study: Ivuxolimab was a fully human IgG2 agonistic monoclonal antibody targeting the costimulatory receptor OX40 (CD134). Intravenous ivuxolimab was administered to patients every 2 weeks at six dose levels: 0.01, 0.1, 0.3, 1.5, 3 and 10 mg/kg. Among the 50 to 55 dose-escalation patients, around 20 had hepatocellular carcinoma, roughly 15 melanoma, 9 renal cell carcinoma and 9 head and neck cancer. A male proportion of roughly 85% and a mean age of approximately 55 years, ranging from about 20 to 85, were recorded for the dose-escalation cohort. Prior anti-PD-1, anti-PD-L1 or anti-CTLA-4 therapy was permitted, and checkpoint inhibitors had been received by 30% to 40% of dose-escalation patients. Partial responses occurred in three dose-escalation patients: two with cutaneous melanoma and one with hepatocellular carcinoma. Peripheral TCRbeta sequencing was intended to test whether TCR sequence diversity was altered and clonal T-cell expansion was caused by ivuxolimab. The paper reports the monotherapy dose-escalation portion (N of about 56 patients) of the phase I ivuxolimab trial.

On this clone: The clone's antigen remains unknown. No quality values exist for individual bases; no much larger clone is one base distant.

To sequence the TCRbeta CDR3 region, genomic DNA was isolated from the sorted cells. The immunoSEQ Assay was used for sequencing of TCRbeta CDR3 regions. TCRdb provides this immuneACCESS table in a form limited to in-frame rearrangements. Some clones are lacking; in checked studies, under half of them reflect an unresolved V gene, and why the rest are absent is not known. The sample table holds around 64,000 clones, of which roughly nine tenths were seen once. The biggest ten clones account for more than 12% of the sample. Results the study describes overall, beyond this receptor: Antigen specificity was not determined for the clonally expanded peripheral T cells. Low levels of normalized T-cell clonal expansion were also seen in some nonresponding patients. Partial responders in the 0.1-3.0 mg/kg groups had among the lowest normalized peripheral clonal expansion, especially among CD8+ T cells. At doses from 0.1 to 3.0 mg/kg, clonal expansion was seen in both CD4+ and CD8+ blood T cells between baseline and week 6. After ivuxolimab, more expanded clones were found on average in CD8+ T cells than in CD4+ T cells.

From the cysteine through the phenylalanine, the CDR3 covers 15 amino acids. The entry retains the CDR3 DNA only, 45 bases that are in frame from base 1. The V end loses 5 bases and the J end loses 0 bases, and a stretch of 13 bases separates them. CDR1 and CDR2, looked up from the germline V gene (reference sequence), are SEHNR and FQNEAQ. The trial excluded patients who had a history of autoimmune disease or who were on systemic immunosuppression. Peripheral blood for TCR sequencing was drawn from every dose cohort at baseline, at cycle 4 day 1 and at cycle 7 day 1. The samples were drawn from a first-in-human, open-label, multicenter phase I dose-escalation trial of ivuxolimab. Adults with locally advanced or metastatic melanoma, renal cell, hepatocellular, or head and neck squamous cell carcinoma were enrolled in the trial. CD4+ and CD8+ T cells were sorted separately from peripheral blood before TCR sequencing.

Source: CD4+ or CD8+ T cells sorted from blood, taken in a trial of the OX40 agonist ivuxolimab. This receptor was taken from an adult with an advanced solid tumor such as melanoma, head and neck, liver or kidney cancer. Recombination linked TRBV7-9 to TRBJ1-1; the D gene is not confidently resolved. The DNA sequence reads TGTGCCAGCAGCCCCCCGTGGACCTTGAACACTGAAGCTTTCTTT. This gives the protein CASSPPWTLNTEAFF. The variable domain in full, with residues beyond the CDR3 obtained from the reference TRBV7-9 and TRBJ1-1 genes, is DTGVSQNPRHKITKRGQNVTFRCDPISEHNRLYWYRQTLGQGPEFLTYFQNEAQLEKSRLLSDRFSAERPKGSFSTLEIQRTEQGDSAMYLCASSPPWTLNTEAFFGQGTRLTVV.